This entry features one T cell receptor (beta chain) sequence. Other nucleotide sequences from this sample produce the same CDR3. There are 14 residues in the CDR3. Germline lookup yields CDR1 GTSNPN and CDR2 SVGIG (reference sequence). Germline trimming cut 1 base from V and 4 bases from J; bases unmatched to any gene: 1. This record comes from a study of blood T cell repertoires in COVID-19. Seattle patient enrollment occurred during active infection, with longitudinal follow-up thereafter. Methods used by the authors: Researchers report that nucleated cell counts were estimated from reference gene primer amplification. TCRdb's table, derived via immunoSEQ multiplex PCR, lists solely in-frame clones and lacks some. V, J and clone size reflect that table, while D and trimming were determined from the DNA. Of 300,000 to 350,000 clones listed, 85% to 90% are singletons.

The receptor's source is a woman younger than 45 with COVID-19, enrolled during active disease. Sequencing was performed on peripheral blood. V is TRBV30 and J is TRBJ1-5; 10 nucleotides match TRBD1. For the CDR3, the DNA is TGTGCCTGGAGTGGGACAGGGGGAAATCAGCCCCAGCATTTT. Amino acids: CAWSGTGGNQPQHF.